In its sample, the clone carrying this T cell receptor beta chain was seen many times. Its specificity is unknown. Germline values: CDR1 DFQATT, CDR2 SNEGSKA (reference sequence). This CDR3 spans 15 amino acids. V was trimmed by 0 bases and J by 2 bases, leaving 10 bases between them. This entry comes from a study of Graves' ophthalmopathy and Graves' hyperthyroidism. The wider study: Pretreatment peripheral blood was obtained at initial diagnosis. Overall study findings and caveats: Most expanded clonotypes from thyroid (those above 0.001 frequency) were also found in blood.

Amplifying from RNA transcripts, the study obtained TCR beta CDR3 regions. The first-round RT-PCR employed HTBI primers together with the Qiagen OneStep RT-PCR kit. A multiplex PCR was then performed as the second round. TCRdb itself ran the multiplex PCR reads through MiXCR, one entry per CDR3 protein. The table has a few hundred thousand distinct CDR3 sequences, roughly a sixth seen once. New diagnoses, under 2 months' duration, and ages 18 to 65 characterized the hyperthyroidism patients. This clonotype was obtained from an adult woman with stable Graves' hyperthyroidism. The rearrangement uses TRBV20-1 and TRBJ2-2; TRBD2 is a possible D gene (5 bases). The sequenced sample consisted of peripheral blood. As DNA, the CDR3 is TGCAGTGCTAGAGAACCAGGACTTAACACCGGGGAGCTGTTTTTT. It encodes CSAREPGLNTGELFF.